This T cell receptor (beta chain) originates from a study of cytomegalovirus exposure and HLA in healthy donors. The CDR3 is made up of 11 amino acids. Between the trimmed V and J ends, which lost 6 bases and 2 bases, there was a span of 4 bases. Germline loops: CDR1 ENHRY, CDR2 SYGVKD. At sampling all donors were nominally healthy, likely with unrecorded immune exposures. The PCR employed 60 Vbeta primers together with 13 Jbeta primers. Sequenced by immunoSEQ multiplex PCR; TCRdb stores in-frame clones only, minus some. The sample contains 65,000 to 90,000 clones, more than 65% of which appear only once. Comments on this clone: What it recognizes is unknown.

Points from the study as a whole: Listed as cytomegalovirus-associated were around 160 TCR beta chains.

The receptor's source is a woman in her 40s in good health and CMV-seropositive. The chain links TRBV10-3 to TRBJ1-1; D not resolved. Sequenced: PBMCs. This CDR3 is CAIRGNTEAFF. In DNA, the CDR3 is TGTGCCATCAGGGGCAACACTGAAGCTTTCTTT.